This passage covers 24 T cell receptor beta chains from one sample sequenced in a study of cytomegalovirus exposure and HLA in healthy donors. The PCR made use of 60 Vbeta and 13 Jbeta primers. Libraries were prepared by immunoSEQ multiplex PCR; TCRdb keeps only in-frame clonotypes and omits some of them. The sample has around 130,000 clones; around 80% are singletons. Source material: PBMCs. These receptors originate from a woman aged 40 to 55 in good health and CMV-seronegative.

The chain links TRBV9 to TRBJ2-2, with TRBD2 matching over 11 bases. The CDR3 length is 17 residues. Germline CDR1 reads SGDLS; CDR2 reads YYNGEE. V shed 0 bases and J 9 bases; nucleotides not matched to a gene: 10. CDR3 bases: TGTGCCAGCAGCGTAGCTACGACTAGCGGGACTTCTAGGGAGCTGTTTTTT. It translates to CASSVATTSGTSRELFF.

The chain recombines TRBV9 with TRBJ1-2; 7 bases line up with TRBD1. Germline V lookup: CDR1 SGDLS, CDR2 YYNGEE. The CDR3 is made up of 14 amino acids. V lost 4 bases to trimming and J lost 4 bases; unmatched junction nucleotides: 7. CDR3 region: CASSSGQLFYGYTF. The CDR3 region has the DNA TGTGCCAGCAGCTCGGGACAGCTCTTCTATGGCTACACCTTC.

V usage is TRBV4-1 and J usage is TRBJ2-2; D remains unclear. Germline CDR1 is MGHRA and CDR2 is YSYEKL. V shed 1 base and J shed 1 base, with 4 bases lying between them. There are 14 residues in the CDR3. CDR3 amino acids: CASSQGENTGELFF. The CDR3, as DNA: TGCGCCAGCAGCCAAGGAGAGAACACCGGGGAGCTGTTTTTT.

V usage is TRBV6-1 and J usage is TRBJ2-5; D is unresolved. V was shortened by 5 bases and J by 2 bases, with 12 bases between the two germline ends. This CDR3 contains 14 residues. From germline, CDR1 is MNHNS and CDR2 SASEGT. The CDR3 nucleotides read TGTGCCAGCAGTATCCCAGGCAGTCAAGAGACCCAGTACTTC. It translates to CASSIPGSQETQYF.

CDR3 sequence: CASRPGQKNEKLFF. CDR3 DNA sequence: TGTGCCAGCAGGCCGGGACAGAAGAATGAAAAACTGTTTTTT. The V and J genes are TRBV28 and TRBJ1-4; 7 bases match TRBD1. This CDR3 spans 14 amino acids. J lost 5 bases, V lost 6 bases, and 6 bases had no gene match. Germline CDR1 is MDHEN and CDR2 is SYDVKM.

This chain links TRBV30 with TRBJ1-5; 8 bases agree with TRBD1. In germline, CDR1 is GTSNPN, CDR2 SVGIG (reference sequence). V dropped 3 bases and J dropped 7; count of bases not matched to a gene: 5. This CDR3 comprises 13 residues. CDR3 amino acids: CAWSPGGDQPQHF. The CDR3 DNA is TGTGCCTGGAGCCCAGGGGGCGACCAGCCCCAGCATTTT. Full variable domain (remainder filled in from reference TRBV30 and TRBJ1-5): SQTIHQWPATLVQPVGSPLSLECTVEGTSNPNLYWYRQAAGRGLQLLFYSVGIGQISSEVPQNLSASRPQDRQFILSSKKLLLSDSGFYLCAWSPGGDQPQHFGDGTRLSIL.

There are a few counts of this clone. J is TRBJ1-2 and V is TRBV10-3, with TRBD1 matching over 7 bases. J was trimmed by 4 bases and V by 0 bases; bases with no gene match: 2. The germline gives CDR1 ENHRY, CDR2 SYGVKD. The CDR3 is made up of 14 amino acids. The CDR3 is CAISESAGGYGYTF. Written as DNA, the CDR3 is TGTGCCATCAGTGAGTCGGCAGGGGGCTATGGCTACACCTTC.

This clone was counted between two and nine times. The chain couples TRBV5-4 to TRBJ2-3; 10 bases match TRBD2. With 1 base clipped from V and 0 bases from J, the junction kept 2 bases outside the gene matches. Looked up from germline, CDR1 is SGHNT and CDR2 is YYREEE (reference sequence). The CDR3 has 16 residues. CDR3 nucleotide sequence: TGTGCCAGCAGCTTGACTAGCGGGATAAGCACAGATACGCAGTATTTT. Its protein product is CASSLTSGISTDTQYF.

The chain is built from TRBV5-5 and TRBJ1-1; D perhaps matches TRBD1 (5 bases). The CDR3 sequence is 13 residues long. With 4 bases removed from V and 7 bases from J, the gap between germline ends came to 14 bases. Per the germline V gene, CDR1 is SGHKS and CDR2 is YYEKEE (reference sequence). The DNA of the CDR3 is TGTGCCAGCAGCGCGGTCGACAGATTTGAAGCTTTCTTT. The encoded protein is CASSAVDRFEAFF.

The chain joins TRBV9 to TRBJ2-5; a weak D match, TRBD2 (6 bases). The CDR3 is made up of 15 amino acids. Germline CDR1 and CDR2: SGDLS and YYNGEE. Trimming took 0 bases from V and 4 from J, leaving 13 bases between them. The CDR3 reads CASSVGLGGVETQYF. In DNA, the CDR3 is TGTGCCAGCAGCGTAGGTCTGGGGGGTGTAGAGACCCAGTACTTC. Together with reference TRBV9 and TRBJ2-5, the CDR3 gives the full variable domain: DSGVTQTPKHLITATGQRVTLRCSPRSGDLSVYWYQQSLDQGLQFLIQYYNGEERAKGNILERFSAQQFPDLHSELNLSSLELGDSALYFCASSVGLGGVETQYFGPGTRLLVL.

The chain is built from TRBV5-1 and TRBJ2-2, with 7 bases that match TRBD2. CDR1 SGHRS and CDR2 YFSETQ come from the germline V gene. The CDR3 covers 17 residues. Losses at the gene ends were 3 bases for V and 0 bases for J; bases not matched to a gene: 8. The CDR3 DNA is TGCGCCAGCAGCTGGTCTCTAGCGGTGGCGAACACCGGGGAGCTGTTTTTT. Translated: CASSWSLAVANTGELFF.

Turning to this clone: The same CDR3 can be traced to other DNA sequences in this sample. V gene TRBV5-1 combines with J gene TRBJ2-1; D possibly corresponds to TRBD2 (5 bases). The V gene lost 0 bases and the J gene lost 4 bases, with 11 bases spanning the gap. Germline V CDR1 and CDR2: SGHRS, YFSETQ. The CDR3 runs to 15 residues. CDR3 loop: CASSLAAGVYNEQFF. CDR3 DNA: TGCGCCAGCAGCTTGGCGGCGGGTGTGTACAATGAGCAGTTCTTC.

In its sample, this clone was seen a few times. This chain connects TRBV27 to TRBJ1-6; D is perhaps TRBD1 (6 bases). The germline V gene encodes CDR1 MNHEY and CDR2 SMNVEV (reference sequence). The CDR3 has 14 amino acids. Trimming took off 5 bases at V and 7 bases at J, with 12 bases between the two ends. The CDR3 nucleotides are TGTGCCAGCAGTCCCCAGGGGTACAATTCACCCCTCCACTTT. Translation gives CASSPQGYNSPLHF.

V is TRBV10-3 and J is TRBJ1-2; maybe TRBD1 (5 bases). Germline values: CDR1 ENHRY, CDR2 SYGVKD. V lost 0 bases and J lost 3, with 5 bases in between. The CDR3 has 13 residues. CDR3 sequence reads: CAISESRDYGYTF. Written as DNA, the CDR3 is TGTGCCATCAGTGAGTCCAGGGACTATGGCTACACCTTC.

In this sample, this clone turned up a few times. The chain joins TRBV6-6 to TRBJ2-2; 11 bases agree with TRBD1. This CDR3 region has 16 residues. Trimming at V came to 7 bases and at J to 4 bases, leaving 8 bases not matched to a gene. Germline CDR1 MNHNY, CDR2 SVGAGI (reference sequence). Here the CDR3 reads CASKRRGTGGTGELFF. The CDR3 DNA reads TGTGCCAGCAAACGAAGGGGGACAGGGGGCACCGGGGAGCTGTTTTTT.

The CDR3 reads CASSEWQGSSYEQYF. CDR3 in DNA: TGTGCCAGCAGTGAATGGCAGGGAAGCTCCTACGAGCAGTACTTC. This chain connects TRBV2 to TRBJ2-7; a weak D match, TRBD1 (5 bases). V was cut by 2 bases and J by 0 bases, with 11 bases left in between. The CDR3 sequence is 15 residues long. The germline gives CDR1 SNHLY, CDR2 FYNNEI. The full variable domain, completed using reference TRBV2 and TRBJ2-7, is EPEVTQTPSHQVTQMGQEVILRCVPISNHLYFYWYRQILGQKVEFLVSFYNNEISEKSEIFDDQFSVERPDGSNFTLKIRSTKLEDSAMYFCASSEWQGSSYEQYFGPGTRLTVT.

This clone was counted a few times. The J gene is TRBJ1-1, the V gene TRBV28; D gene unclear. V lost 7 bases, J lost 14 bases, and 20 bases lay in between. Germline loops: CDR1 MDHEN, CDR2 SYDVKM. The CDR3 is 12 amino acids. This chain's CDR3 is CASTTVRGSLFF. The CDR3 region has the DNA TGTGCCAGCACCACTGTTCGGGGAAGTCTCTTCTTT.

This clone appeared a single time. The chain carries TRBV7-3 and TRBJ2-3; 9 bases agree with TRBD1. V trimming: 4 bases; J trimming: 3 bases; junction bases outside the gene matches: 5. The CDR3 covers 15 residues. Germline V gives CDR1 SGHTA, CDR2 FQGTGA. The CDR3 protein is CASSYGTGLTDTQYF. The CDR3 region has the DNA TGTGCCAGCAGCTACGGGACAGGGCTAACAGATACGCAGTATTTT.

V is TRBV27 and J is TRBJ1-1; D unclear. Trimming took 0 bases from V and 5 from J, leaving 7 bases between them. Germline loops: CDR1 MNHEY, CDR2 SMNVEV (reference sequence). The CDR3 totals 13 residues. The CDR3 region is CASSLSGRTEAFF. CDR3 coding DNA: TGTGCCAGCAGTTTATCGGGGAGAACTGAAGCTTTCTTT.

The chain recombines TRBV7-8 with TRBJ2-5; D perhaps matches TRBD1 (5 bases). The J call may be incorrect, as the DNA end agrees better with TRBJ2-7. This CDR3 comprises 16 residues. Germline V gene lookup returns CDR1 SGHVS and CDR2 FQNEAQ. The CDR3 spells CASSGHVGPLPVEQYF. The CDR3 nucleotides are TGTGCCAGCAGCGGCCACGTGGGGCCGTTACCGGTCGAGCAGTACTTC.

The chain employs TRBV10-1 and TRBJ2-2, with 9 bases aligning to TRBD1. The germline V gene has CDR1 WNHNN and CDR2 SYGVQD (reference sequence). Unmatched junction bases numbered 8, after V lost 4 bases and J lost 5 bases. The CDR3 spans 16 residues. The DNA for the CDR3 is TGCGCCAGCAGTGGGCACAGGGGGCGCAGAACCGGGGAGCTGTTTTTT. Translated: CASSGHRGRRTGELFF.

This clone was observed a handful of times. The junction does not match germline at one end; this may be a read error. The chain has TRBV20-1 and TRBJ2-1; D is possibly TRBD1 (6 bases). CDR1 and CDR2 (germline): DFQATT, SNEGSKA (reference sequence). This CDR3 has 11 amino acids. In DNA, the CDR3 is TGCAGTGCTAGAGAGGGGGCCCTTTATATCTTC. Translating it yields CSAREGALYIF.

The rearrangement uses TRBV27 and TRBJ1-5; D ambiguous. Germline CDR1 MNHEY, CDR2 SMNVEV (reference sequence). Trimming stripped 5 bases from V and 5 bases from J, with 10 bases between. This CDR3 has 13 residues. CDR3 amino acids: CASSGLYDQPQHF. CDR3 nucleotide sequence: TGTGCCAGCAGTGGACTGTATGATCAGCCCCAGCATTTT.

This chain links TRBV4-2 with TRBJ2-1, with D perhaps TRBD2 (5 bases). V shed 1 base and J shed 11 bases, with 12 bases lying between them. CDR3 length: 13 residues. Germline V gives CDR1 LGHNA, CDR2 YNFKEQ. Here the CDR3 DNA reads TGTGCCAGCAGCCAAGGCGGGCTTCTTAAGCAGTTCTTC. Protein product: CASSQGGLLKQFF.